This is a list of T cell receptor beta chains from one sample in a study of shared clonotypes between healthy human individuals. Sequenced by immunoSEQ multiplex PCR; TCRdb stores in-frame clones only, minus some. This sample has about 2,200,000 clones, with 90% to 95% found just once. Sequences were obtained from naive CD8+ T cells from PBMCs. Source of these receptors: a man between 18 and 29 years old in good health. Some clones in this sample may be carry-over from other donors' samples. Both conserved end residues are part of each CDR3. The D gene is left open where the match is weak. Clone size is not always given. Where it is, it says once, few, many or a class for expanded clones.

d_gene	v_gene	abundance	j_gene	CDR3nt	CDR3aa
-	TRBV28	-	TRBJ2-7	TGTGCCAGCAGTTCCCTATCCAGAGGGGTTGAGCAGTACTTC	CASSSLSRGVEQYF
-	TRBV9	-	TRBJ2-7	TGTGCCAGCAGCGCCGCCATGACCCACGAGCAGTACTTC	CASSAAMTHEQYF
TRBD2	TRBV11-2	-	TRBJ2-1	TGTGCCAGCAGCTTAGTGACTAGCGCCAATGAGCAGTTCTTC	CASSLVTSANEQFF
TRBD2	TRBV5-6	-	TRBJ2-7	TGTGCCAGCAGCGGGGGGGAGGGCCTTAGGAACGAGCAGTACTTC	CASSGGEGLRNEQYF
-	TRBV7-9	-	TRBJ2-5	TGTGCCAGCAGCTTGTTGGGCGGAGAAGAGACCCAGTACTTC	CASSLLGGEETQYF
TRBD1	TRBV27	-	TRBJ1-3	TGTGCCAGCAGTTACGGGACAGGGTCTGGAAACACCATATATTTT	CASSYGTGSGNTIYF
TRBD2	TRBV28	-	TRBJ2-3	TGTGCCAGCAGGGGGGAGCGGGAAGTCACGCAGTATTTT	CASRGEREVTQYF
-	TRBV11-2	-	TRBJ2-1	TGTGCCAGCAGCTCGCGGGGGGGGACAGGGAACAATGAGCAGTTCTTC	CASSSRGGTGNNEQFF
TRBD1	TRBV9	-	TRBJ2-7	TGTGCCAGCAGCTTATGGGACAGCAACTCCTACGAGCAGTACTTC	CASSLWDSNSYEQYF
TRBD2	TRBV7-3	-	TRBJ2-2	TGTGCCAGCAGCTTATTGGCGGGAGGATCCACCGGGGAGCTGTTTTTT	CASSLLAGGSTGELFF
-	TRBV21-1	-	TRBJ2-7	TGTGCCAGCAGCAAAGATAGAATGGGACAGGGCTCCTACGAGCAGTACTTC	CASSKDRMGQGSYEQYF
-	TRBV4-1	-	TRBJ2-3	TGCGCCAGCAGCCAAGATCGTCTCCGGGCCGGGCGAACAGATACGCAGTATTTT	CASSQDRLRAGRTDTQYF
-	TRBV19	-	TRBJ2-1	TGTGCCAGTAGTGCGAATACCTACAATGAGCAGTTCTTC	CASSANTYNEQFF
TRBD2	TRBV10-3	-	TRBJ2-2	TGTGCCATATCGACTAGCGGAGACCGGACCGGGGAGCTGTTTTTT	CAISTSGDRTGELFF
TRBD1	TRBV27	-	TRBJ2-7	TGTGCCAGCAGCCCTCAGACAGGGTTCGAGCAGTACTTC	CASSPQTGFEQYF
-	TRBV12-1	-	TRBJ1-3	TGTGCCACCGTAGAGGCCCGCCGAGGGGCAGGTCGTGGAAACACCATATATTTT	CATVEARRGAGRGNTIYF
TRBD2	TRBV27	-	TRBJ2-7	TGTGCCAGCACCCCACTAGCGGGAGTCTACGAGCAGTACTTC	CASTPLAGVYEQYF
-	TRBV11-2	once	TRBJ1-4	TGTGCCAGCAGCTTAGGCTTTTCTAACCGACTTTCCACTAATGAAAAACTGTTTTTT	CASSLGFSNRLSTNEKLFF
TRBD1	TRBV9	-	TRBJ1-2	TGTGCCAGCAGCGTTGCAGGGGGGGAAATAGGAGGCTACACCTTC	CASSVAGGEIGGYTF
-	TRBV11-2	-	TRBJ1-2	TGTGCCAGCAGCTTAGGAACGGGGGCAAACGATGGCTACACCTTC	CASSLGTGANDGYTF
TRBD1	TRBV9	-	TRBJ1-2	TGTGCCAGCAGCGGATCAGGGGGAAAAAACTATGGCTACACCTTC	CASSGSGGKNYGYTF
TRBD1	TRBV7-9	few	TRBJ1-2	TGTGCCAGCAGCTTAGTTGGACAGGGGGCGTCTGGCTACACCTTC	CASSLVGQGASGYTF
-	TRBV7-2	-	TRBJ2-1	TGTGCCAGCAGCTTAACGGGGAGGGAGCAGTTCTTC	CASSLTGREQFF
-	TRBV6-1	-	TRBJ2-5	TGTGCCAGCAGCGTACGAAAGAAAGAGACCCAGTACTTC	CASSVRKKETQYF
TRBD1	TRBV5-6	-	TRBJ1-5	TGTGCCAGCAGCTTTGGGGGGACAGGTGGTCAGCCCCAGCATTTT	CASSFGGTGGQPQHF
TRBD1	TRBV11-2	few	TRBJ2-7	TGTGCCAGCAGACTAGAGGGGGCCGACTACGAGCAGTACTTC	CASRLEGADYEQYF
-	TRBV28	-	TRBJ2-7	TGTGCCAGCAGTTTATGGGCGGGCGGGGCCTACGAGCAGTACTTC	CASSLWAGGAYEQYF
-	TRBV11-2	-	TRBJ2-6	TGTGCCAGCAGCTTTCGGCGGGACGGATACTCTGGGGCCAACGTCCTGACTTTC	CASSFRRDGYSGANVLTF
-	TRBV29-1	-	TRBJ2-3	TGCAGCGTTAGGAGCCCACCGGAGGACGCGGCAGATACGCAGTATTTT	CSVRSPPEDAADTQYF
TRBD2	TRBV2	-	TRBJ2-7	TGTGCCAGCAGTGAACCGCGGGAGGTTCTAAACGAGCAGTACTTC	CASSEPREVLNEQYF
TRBD2	TRBV7-9	-	TRBJ2-1	TGTGCCAGCAGCATCCCTAGCGGGAATGACAATGAGCAGTTCTTC	CASSIPSGNDNEQFF
TRBD2	TRBV4-1	-	TRBJ2-7	TGCGCCAGCAGCCAAGATGGGGGGGAAAAGCAGTACTTC	CASSQDGGEKQYF
-	TRBV29-1	-	TRBJ2-7	TGCAGCGTTGAAGAAGCCAGGCGGGCGGCCTCCTACGAGCAGTACTTC	CSVEEARRAASYEQYF
-	TRBV5-4	-	TRBJ2-2	TGTGCCAGCAGCTTGCGGCAGGGAATCACCGGGGAGCTGTTTTTT	CASSLRQGITGELFF
TRBD1	TRBV28	-	TRBJ2-7	TGTGCCAGCAGTTCGACAGGGGTCGAGCAGTACTTC	CASSSTGVEQYF
TRBD1	TRBV28	-	TRBJ2-5	TGTGCCAGCAGTTTAAGGGACAGGGTCTTTCCTTCAGAGACCCAGTACTTC	CASSLRDRVFPSETQYF
-	TRBV4-2	-	TRBJ2-3	TGTGCCAGCAGCCAAACTAATGTCGGGAGAGGAACAGATACGCAGTATTTT	CASSQTNVGRGTDTQYF
-	TRBV28	-	TRBJ1-1	TGTGCCAGCACCTTACAGGTTGACACTGAAGCTTTCTTT	CASTLQVDTEAFF
TRBD1	TRBV9	-	TRBJ2-3	TGTGCCAGCAGCGCTCCGACAGGGGAGTTGACAGATACGCAGTATTTT	CASSAPTGELTDTQYF
-	TRBV5-5	few	TRBJ1-1	TGTGCCAGCAGCTTATCCAGGAACACTGAAGCTTTCTTT	CASSLSRNTEAFF
TRBD1	TRBV27	-	TRBJ2-7	TGTGCCAGCAGTTTAGTGGGGACAGGGCACGACGAGCAGTACTTC	CASSLVGTGHDEQYF
-	TRBV6-5	-	TRBJ2-5	TGTGCCAGCAGTTCCCCCTTAGGCACCAACCAAGAGACCCAGTACTTC	CASSSPLGTNQETQYF
-	TRBV27	-	TRBJ1-1	TGTGCCAGCAGTCTAGCCCGCGGGGGGGCGGCTGAAGCTTTCTTT	CASSLARGGAAEAFF
TRBD2	TRBV7-2	-	TRBJ2-1	TGTGCCAGCAGCGACAGCGGGAGCTCCTACAATGAGCAGTTCTTC	CASSDSGSSYNEQFF